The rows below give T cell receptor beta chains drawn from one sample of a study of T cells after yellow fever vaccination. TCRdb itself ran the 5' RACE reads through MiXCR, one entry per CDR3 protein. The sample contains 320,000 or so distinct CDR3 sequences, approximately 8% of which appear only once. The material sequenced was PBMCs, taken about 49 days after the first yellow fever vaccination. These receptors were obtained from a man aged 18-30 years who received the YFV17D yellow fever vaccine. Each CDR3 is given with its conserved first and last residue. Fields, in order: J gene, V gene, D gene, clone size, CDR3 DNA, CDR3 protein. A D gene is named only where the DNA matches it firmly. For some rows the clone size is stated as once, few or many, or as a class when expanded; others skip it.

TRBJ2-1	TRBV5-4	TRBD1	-	TGTGCCAGCAGCACCGGGACAGATACCGTTAGCGTCCAGGCGCAGTTCTTC	CASSTGTDTVSVQAQFF
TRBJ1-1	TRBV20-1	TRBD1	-	TGCAGTGCTAGGTACAGGGGCGACTCGGACACTGAAGCTTTCTTT	CSARYRGDSDTEAFF
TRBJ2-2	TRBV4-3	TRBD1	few	TGCGCCAGCCTTGTTACTCCGGACAGGAGATACACCGGGGAGCTGTTTTTT	CASLVTPDRRYTGELFF
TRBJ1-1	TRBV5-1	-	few	TGCGCCAGCAGCGCATACGGGGACACTGAAGCTTTCTTT	CASSAYGDTEAFF
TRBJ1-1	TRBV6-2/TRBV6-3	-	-	TGTGCCAGCAGTCCGGTTTTGGGGGACCCGAACACTGAAGCTTTCTTT	CASSPVLGDPNTEAFF
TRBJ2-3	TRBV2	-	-	TGTGCCAGCAGTGAACCTCCTGCAGATACGCAGTATTTT	CASSEPPADTQYF
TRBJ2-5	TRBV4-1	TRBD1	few	TGCGCCAGCAGCCAAGAACCGCGTTGGGACAGGGTAGAGACCCAGTACTTC	CASSQEPRWDRVETQYF
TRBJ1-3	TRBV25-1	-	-	TGTGCCAGCAGTGCATCAGGGACGGGACACGCTGGAAACACCATATATTTT	CASSASGTGHAGNTIYF
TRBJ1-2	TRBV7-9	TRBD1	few	TGTGCCAGCACCCGGGGACAGGTGATAGGTGGCTACACCTTC	CASTRGQVIGGYTF
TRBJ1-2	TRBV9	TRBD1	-	TGTGCCAGCAGCGTCCGGGACAGGGGGCCCTATGGCTACACCTTC	CASSVRDRGPYGYTF
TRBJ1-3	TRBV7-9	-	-	TGTGCCAGCAGCTTAGCGGTCGGCAGCTCTGGAAACACCATATATTTT	CASSLAVGSSGNTIYF
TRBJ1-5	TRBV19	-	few	TGTGCCAGTAGTATAGGTGACAGACCCCCCGGGAGGCCCCAGCATTTT	CASSIGDRPPGRPQHF
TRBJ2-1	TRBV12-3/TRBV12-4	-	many	TGTGCCAGCAGCCCCGGGCCTGGCAATGAGCAGTTCTTC	CASSPGPGNEQFF
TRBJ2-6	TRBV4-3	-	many	TGCGCCAGCAGCTTGGCAGGGACGTGGGTCCTGACTTTC	CASSLAGTWVLTF
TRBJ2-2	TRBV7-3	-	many	TGTGCCAGCAGCTTTGGCGGGGTAACCGGGGAGCTGTTTTTT	CASSFGGVTGELFF
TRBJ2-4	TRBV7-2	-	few	TGTGCCAGCAGCTCGCCTCCCGCGGACATTCAGTACTTC	CASSSPPADIQYF
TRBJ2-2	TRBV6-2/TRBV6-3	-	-	TGTGCCAGCAGTTTCCAGTCGGCGAACACCGGGGAGCTGTTTTTT	CASSFQSANTGELFF
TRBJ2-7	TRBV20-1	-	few	TGCAGTGCTATAGACCCCGGTCCTTCCTACGAGCAGTACTTC	CSAIDPGPSYEQYF
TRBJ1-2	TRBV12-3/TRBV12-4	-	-	TGTGCCAGCAGGTCCCGGATGGCTCCTAACTATGGCTACACCTTC	CASRSRMAPNYGYTF
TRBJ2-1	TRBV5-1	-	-	TGCGCCAGCAGCTTCAGGGGGGGGGCCTCGGGGAACAATGAGCAGTTCTTC	CASSFRGGASGNNEQFF
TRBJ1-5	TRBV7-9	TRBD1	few	TGTGCCAGCAGCTTAGGGTCAGGGGGGCAGCCCCAGCATTTT	CASSLGSGGQPQHF
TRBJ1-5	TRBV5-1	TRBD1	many	TGCGCCAGCAGCCCCGGACAGGGTGAGGGTTTCCAGCATTTT	CASSPGQGEGFQHF
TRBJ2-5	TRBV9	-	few	TGTGCCAGCAGCGTAGGGGGACCCCAAGAGACCCAGTACTTC	CASSVGGPQETQYF
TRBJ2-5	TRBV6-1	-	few	TGTGCCAGCAGTGACAGGTGGGGAGAGACCCAGTACTTC	CASSDRWGETQYF
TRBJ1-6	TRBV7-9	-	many	TGTGCCAGCAGCTTAGCAGGGCGGTCCGATTCACCCCTCCACTTT	CASSLAGRSDSPLHF
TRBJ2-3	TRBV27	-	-	TGTGCCAGCAGTTTAAGCAGCTGGGAGGATACGCAGTATTTT	CASSLSSWEDTQYF
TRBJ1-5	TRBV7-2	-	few	TGTGCCAGCAGCTTAGCGTTAATGTGGAATCAGCCCCAGCATTTT	CASSLALMWNQPQHF
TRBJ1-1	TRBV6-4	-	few	TGTGCCAGCAGTCTGACAGGCTGGGGCACTGAAGCTTTCTTT	CASSLTGWGTEAFF
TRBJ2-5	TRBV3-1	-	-	TGTGCCAGCAGCCAAGATCGCCTAGAAGGGGAGACCCAGTACTTC	CASSQDRLEGETQYF
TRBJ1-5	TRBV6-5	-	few	TGTGCCAGCAGTTACCCTACAGAAAGCAATCAGCCCCAGCATTTT	CASSYPTESNQPQHF
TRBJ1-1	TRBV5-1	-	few	TGCGCCAGCAGACGGGCTACCGTCCCTATGAACACTGAAGCTTTCTTT	CASRRATVPMNTEAFF
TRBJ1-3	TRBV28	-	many	TGTGCCAGCAGTTTTGCGTCGACAAGAGGAAACACCATATATTTT	CASSFASTRGNTIYF
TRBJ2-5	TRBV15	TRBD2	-	TGTGCCACCAGCAGAGAGAAGATGCTAGCGGGGGGGGGAGAGACCCAGTACTTC	CATSREKMLAGGGETQYF
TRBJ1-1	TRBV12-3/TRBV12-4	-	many	TGTGCCACCCGTCAGGGACACAAGAACACTGAAGCTTTCTTT	CATRQGHKNTEAFF
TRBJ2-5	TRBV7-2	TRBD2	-	TGTGCCAGCAGCTCAGGTCTAGCGGATCAAGAGACCCAGTACTTC	CASSSGLADQETQYF
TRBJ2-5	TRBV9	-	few	TGTGCCAGCAGCGTAGAGTCAGCGGAGGATCAAGAGACCCAGTACTTC	CASSVESAEDQETQYF
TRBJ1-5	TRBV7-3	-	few	TGTGCCAGCAGCTATAGGACAGACAATCAGCCCCAGCATTTT	CASSYRTDNQPQHF
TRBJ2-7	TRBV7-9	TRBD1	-	TGTGCCAGCAGCTTAGACCTGGACAGGGAAGCCCAGCAGTACTTC	CASSLDLDREAQQYF
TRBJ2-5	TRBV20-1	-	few	TGCAGTGCTAGAGATCCGGGGTTCCAAGAGACCCAGTACTTC	CSARDPGFQETQYF
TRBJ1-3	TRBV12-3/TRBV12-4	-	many	TGTGCCAGCAGCAGGCCTGGAAACACCATATATTTT	CASSRPGNTIYF
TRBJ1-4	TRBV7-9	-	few	TGTGCCAGCAGTTCAGGGGATCGTCGACTGTTTTTT	CASSSGDRRLFF
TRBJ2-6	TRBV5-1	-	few	TGCGCCAGCAGCTTGACAGCCTCCTCTGGGGCCAACGTCCTGACTTTC	CASSLTASSGANVLTF
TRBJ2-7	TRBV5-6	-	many	TGTGCCAGCAGCCGAGACAGACCCGGGGAGCAGTACTTC	CASSRDRPGEQYF
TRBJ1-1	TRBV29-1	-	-	TGCAGCGTTGCGGGTCTCATGAACACTGAAGCTTTCTTT	CSVAGLMNTEAFF
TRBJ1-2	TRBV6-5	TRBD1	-	TGTGCCAGCAGTTACATGGGGGACAGTCGGGGAGGCTACACCTTC	CASSYMGDSRGGYTF
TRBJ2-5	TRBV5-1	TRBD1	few	TGCGCCAGCAGCTTGAGCCAAGGGGGCTTGGGAGAGACCCAGTACTTC	CASSLSQGGLGETQYF
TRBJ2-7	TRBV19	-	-	TGTGCCAGTAGTCCCGCAGGGAAAATCGGGACCCTAAATCCCTACGAGCAGTACTTC	CASSPAGKIGTLNPYEQYF
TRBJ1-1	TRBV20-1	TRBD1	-	TGCAGTGCCACAGGAGGGGGCAACACTGAAGCTTTCTTT	CSATGGGNTEAFF
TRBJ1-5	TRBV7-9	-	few	TGTGCCAGCAGCTTAGGGGGGGCGGAGCCCCAGCATTTT	CASSLGGAEPQHF
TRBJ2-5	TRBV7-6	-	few	TGTGCCAGCAGCGCGCGGTACCAAGAGACCCAGTACTTC	CASSARYQETQYF
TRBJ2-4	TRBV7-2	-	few	TGTGCCAGCACCACCACAGGGAGCCGAGGCATTCAGTACTTC	CASTTTGSRGIQYF
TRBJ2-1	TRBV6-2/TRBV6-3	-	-	TGTGCCAGCCGGCCTACAACGAGCTCCTACAATGAGCAGTTCTTC	CASRPTTSSYNEQFF
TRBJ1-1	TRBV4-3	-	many	TGCGCCAGCAGCCAGGAGGCGGCTGGGGATAACACTGAAGCTTTCTTT	CASSQEAAGDNTEAFF
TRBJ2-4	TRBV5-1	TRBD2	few	TGCGCCAGCAGCTGGACTAGCGGGGGTCCAGCCAAAAACATTCAGTACTTC	CASSWTSGGPAKNIQYF